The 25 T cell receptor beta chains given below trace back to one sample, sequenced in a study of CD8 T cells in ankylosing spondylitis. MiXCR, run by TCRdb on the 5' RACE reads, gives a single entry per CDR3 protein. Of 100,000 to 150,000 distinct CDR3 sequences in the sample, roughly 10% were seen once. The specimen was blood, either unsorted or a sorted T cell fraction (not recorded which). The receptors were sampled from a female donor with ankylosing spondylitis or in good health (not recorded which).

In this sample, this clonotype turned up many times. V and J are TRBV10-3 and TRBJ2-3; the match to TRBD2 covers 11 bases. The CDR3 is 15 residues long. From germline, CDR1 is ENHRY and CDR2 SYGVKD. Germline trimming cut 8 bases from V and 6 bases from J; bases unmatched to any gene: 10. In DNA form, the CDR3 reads TGTGCCATCCGATTGACTAGCGGGGTCATGGATACGCAGTATTTT. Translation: CAIRLTSGVMDTQYF.

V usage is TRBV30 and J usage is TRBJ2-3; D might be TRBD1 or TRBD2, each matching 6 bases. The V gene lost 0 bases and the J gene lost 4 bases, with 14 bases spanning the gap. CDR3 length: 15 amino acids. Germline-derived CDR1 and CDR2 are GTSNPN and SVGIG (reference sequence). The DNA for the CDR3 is TGTGCCTGGAGTGTACCCGGGGGCTTGGCAGATACGCAGTATTTT. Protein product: CAWSVPGGLADTQYF.

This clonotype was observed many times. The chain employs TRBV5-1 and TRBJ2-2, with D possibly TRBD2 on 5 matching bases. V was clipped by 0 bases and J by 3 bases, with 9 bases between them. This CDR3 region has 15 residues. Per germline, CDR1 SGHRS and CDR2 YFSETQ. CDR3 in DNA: TGCGCCAGCAGCTTGGGGCTAGCCTACACCGGGGAGCTGTTTTTT. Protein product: CASSLGLAYTGELFF. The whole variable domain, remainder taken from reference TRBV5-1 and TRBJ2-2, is KAGVTQTPRYLIKTRGQQVTLSCSPISGHRSVSWYQQTPGQGLQFLFEYFSETQRNKGNFPGRFSGRQFSNSRSEMNVSTLELGDSALYLCASSLGLAYTGELFFGEGSRLTVL.

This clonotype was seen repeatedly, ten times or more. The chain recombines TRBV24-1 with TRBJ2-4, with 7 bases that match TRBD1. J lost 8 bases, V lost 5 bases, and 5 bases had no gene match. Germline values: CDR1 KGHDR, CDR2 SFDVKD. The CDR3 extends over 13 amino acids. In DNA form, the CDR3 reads TGTGCCACCAGTGCACAGGGGAAGGACATTCAGTACTTC. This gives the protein CATSAQGKDIQYF.

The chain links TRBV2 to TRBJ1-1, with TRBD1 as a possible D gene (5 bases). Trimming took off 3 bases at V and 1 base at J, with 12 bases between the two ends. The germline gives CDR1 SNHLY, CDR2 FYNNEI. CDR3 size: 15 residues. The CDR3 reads CASSDVGRANTEAFF. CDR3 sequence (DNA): TGTGCCAGCAGTGATGTGGGGCGGGCGAACACTGAAGCTTTCTTT. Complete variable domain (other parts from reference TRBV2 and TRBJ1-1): EPEVTQTPSHQVTQMGQEVILRCVPISNHLYFYWYRQILGQKVEFLVSFYNNEISEKSEIFDDQFSVERPDGSNFTLKIRSTKLEDSAMYFCASSDVGRANTEAFFGQGTRLTVV.

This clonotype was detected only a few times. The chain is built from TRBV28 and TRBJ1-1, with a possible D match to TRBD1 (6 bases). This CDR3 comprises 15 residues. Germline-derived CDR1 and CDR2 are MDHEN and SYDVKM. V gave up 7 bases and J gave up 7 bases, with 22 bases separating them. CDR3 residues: CASTISRGGRNEAFF. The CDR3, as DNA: TGTGCCAGCACCATCTCCCGGGGGGGGCGGAATGAAGCTTTCTTT. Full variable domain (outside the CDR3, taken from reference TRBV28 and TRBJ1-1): DVKVTQSSRYLVKRTGEKVFLECVQDMDHENMFWYRQDPGLGLRLIYFSYDVKMKEKGDIPEGYSVSREKKERFSLILESASTNQTSMYLCASTISRGGRNEAFFGQGTRLTVV.

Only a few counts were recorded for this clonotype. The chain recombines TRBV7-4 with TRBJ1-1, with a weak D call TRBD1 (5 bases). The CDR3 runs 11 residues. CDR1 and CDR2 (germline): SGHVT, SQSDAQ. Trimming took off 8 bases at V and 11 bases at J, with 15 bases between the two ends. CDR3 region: CASGGEPAAFF. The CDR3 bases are TGTGCCAGCGGGGGGGAGCCAGCGGCTTTCTTT.

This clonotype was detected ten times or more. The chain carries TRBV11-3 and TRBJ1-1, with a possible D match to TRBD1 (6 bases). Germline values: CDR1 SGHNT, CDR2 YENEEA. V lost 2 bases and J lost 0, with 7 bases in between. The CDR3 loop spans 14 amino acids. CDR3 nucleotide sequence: TGTGCCAGCAGCTTAAGGGACATGAACACTGAAGCTTTCTTT. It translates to CASSLRDMNTEAFF.

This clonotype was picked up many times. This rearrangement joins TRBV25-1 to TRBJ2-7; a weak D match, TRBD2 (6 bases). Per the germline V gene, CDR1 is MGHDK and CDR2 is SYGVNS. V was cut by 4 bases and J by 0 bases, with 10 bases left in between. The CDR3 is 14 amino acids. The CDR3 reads CASSGRGLSYEQYF. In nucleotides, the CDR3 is TGTGCCAGCAGTGGGCGGGGCCTCTCCTACGAGCAGTACTTC.

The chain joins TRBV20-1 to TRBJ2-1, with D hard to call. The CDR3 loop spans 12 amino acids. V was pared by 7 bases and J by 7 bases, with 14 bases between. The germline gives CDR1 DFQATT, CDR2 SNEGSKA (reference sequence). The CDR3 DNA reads TGCAGTGGAGTCGGAGAAGGAAATGAGCAGTTCTTC. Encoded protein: CSGVGEGNEQFF.

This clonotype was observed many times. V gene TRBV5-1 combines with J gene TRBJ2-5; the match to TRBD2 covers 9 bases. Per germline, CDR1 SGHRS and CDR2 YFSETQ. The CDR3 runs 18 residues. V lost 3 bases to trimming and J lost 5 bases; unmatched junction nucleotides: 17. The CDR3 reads CASSSDSYSGRVWETQYF. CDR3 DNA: TGCGCCAGCAGCTCGGACAGCTATAGCGGGAGAGTTTGGGAGACCCAGTACTTC.

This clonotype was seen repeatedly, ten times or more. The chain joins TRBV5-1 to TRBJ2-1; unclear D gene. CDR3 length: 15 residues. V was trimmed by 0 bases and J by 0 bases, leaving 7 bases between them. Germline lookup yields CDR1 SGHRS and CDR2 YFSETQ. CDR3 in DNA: TGCGCCAGCAGCTTGGAGGATAGCTCCTACAATGAGCAGTTCTTC. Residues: CASSLEDSSYNEQFF.

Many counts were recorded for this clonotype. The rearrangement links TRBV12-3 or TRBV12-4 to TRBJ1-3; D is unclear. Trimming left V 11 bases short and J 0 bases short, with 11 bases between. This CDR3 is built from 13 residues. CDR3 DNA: TGTGCCTGCCTGTATTCCTCTGGAAACACCATATATTTT. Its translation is CACLYSSGNTIYF.

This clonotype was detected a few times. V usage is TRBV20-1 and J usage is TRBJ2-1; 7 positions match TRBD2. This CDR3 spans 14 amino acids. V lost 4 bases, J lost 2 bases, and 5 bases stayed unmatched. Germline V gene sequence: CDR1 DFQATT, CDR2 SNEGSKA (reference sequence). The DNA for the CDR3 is TGCAGTGCTAACTCCGGGGGGACCTACAATGAGCAGTTCTTC. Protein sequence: CSANSGGTYNEQFF.

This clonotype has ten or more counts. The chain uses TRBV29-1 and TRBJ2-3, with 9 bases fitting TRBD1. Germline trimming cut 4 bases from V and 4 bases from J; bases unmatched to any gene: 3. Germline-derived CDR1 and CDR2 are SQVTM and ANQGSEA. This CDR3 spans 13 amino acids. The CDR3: CSVGQGVADTQYF. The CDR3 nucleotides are TGCAGCGTTGGACAGGGGGTAGCAGATACGCAGTATTTT.

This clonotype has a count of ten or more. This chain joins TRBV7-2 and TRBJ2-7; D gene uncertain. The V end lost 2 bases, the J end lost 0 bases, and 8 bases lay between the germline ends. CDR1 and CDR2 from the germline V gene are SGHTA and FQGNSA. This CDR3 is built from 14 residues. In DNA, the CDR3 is TGTGCCAGCAGCTTAAGTCTAGACTCCTACGAGCAGTACTTC. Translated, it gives CASSLSLDSYEQYF.

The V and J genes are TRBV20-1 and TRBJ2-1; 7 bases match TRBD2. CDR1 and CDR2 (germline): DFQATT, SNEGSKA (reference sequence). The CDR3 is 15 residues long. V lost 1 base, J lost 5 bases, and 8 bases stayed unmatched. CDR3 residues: CSARGIGGSDNEQFF. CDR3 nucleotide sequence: TGCAGTGCTAGAGGAATCGGCGGGAGCGACAATGAGCAGTTCTTC.

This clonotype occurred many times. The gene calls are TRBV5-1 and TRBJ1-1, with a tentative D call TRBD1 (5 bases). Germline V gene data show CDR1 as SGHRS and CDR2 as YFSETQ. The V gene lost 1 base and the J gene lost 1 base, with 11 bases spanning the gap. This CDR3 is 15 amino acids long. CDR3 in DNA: TGCGCCAGCAGCTTGTTCCCTCAGGGGAACACTGAAGCTTTCTTT. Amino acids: CASSLFPQGNTEAFF. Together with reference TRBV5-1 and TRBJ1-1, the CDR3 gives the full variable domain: KAGVTQTPRYLIKTRGQQVTLSCSPISGHRSVSWYQQTPGQGLQFLFEYFSETQRNKGNFPGRFSGRQFSNSRSEMNVSTLELGDSALYLCASSLFPQGNTEAFFGQGTRLTVV.

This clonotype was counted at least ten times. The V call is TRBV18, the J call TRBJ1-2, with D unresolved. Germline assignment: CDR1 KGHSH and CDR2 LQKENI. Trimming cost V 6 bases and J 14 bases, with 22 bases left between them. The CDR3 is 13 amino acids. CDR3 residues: CASSSRTLLGLTF. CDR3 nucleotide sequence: TGTGCCAGCTCCTCGAGGACTCTTCTGGGCTTGACCTTC.

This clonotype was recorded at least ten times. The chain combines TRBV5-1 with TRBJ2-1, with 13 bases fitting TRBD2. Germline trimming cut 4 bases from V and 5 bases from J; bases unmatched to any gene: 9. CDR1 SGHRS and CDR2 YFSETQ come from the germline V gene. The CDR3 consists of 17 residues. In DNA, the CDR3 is TGCGCCAGCAGCCCGGGGCTACTAGCGGGAGGGAACAATGAGCAGTTCTTC. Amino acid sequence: CASSPGLLAGGNNEQFF. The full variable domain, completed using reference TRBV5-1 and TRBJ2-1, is KAGVTQTPRYLIKTRGQQVTLSCSPISGHRSVSWYQQTPGQGLQFLFEYFSETQRNKGNFPGRFSGRQFSNSRSEMNVSTLELGDSALYLCASSPGLLAGGNNEQFFGPGTRLTVL.

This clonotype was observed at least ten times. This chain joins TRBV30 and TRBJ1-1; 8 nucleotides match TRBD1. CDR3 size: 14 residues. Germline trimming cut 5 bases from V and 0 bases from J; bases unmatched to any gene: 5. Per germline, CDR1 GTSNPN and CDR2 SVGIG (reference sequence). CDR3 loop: CAWEQGALNTEAFF. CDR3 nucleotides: TGTGCCTGGGAGCAGGGGGCTCTGAACACTGAAGCTTTCTTT. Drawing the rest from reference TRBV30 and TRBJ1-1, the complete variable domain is SQTIHQWPATLVQPVGSPLSLECTVEGTSNPNLYWYRQAAGRGLQLLFYSVGIGQISSEVPQNLSASRPQDRQFILSSKKLLLSDSGFYLCAWEQGALNTEAFFGQGTRLTVV.

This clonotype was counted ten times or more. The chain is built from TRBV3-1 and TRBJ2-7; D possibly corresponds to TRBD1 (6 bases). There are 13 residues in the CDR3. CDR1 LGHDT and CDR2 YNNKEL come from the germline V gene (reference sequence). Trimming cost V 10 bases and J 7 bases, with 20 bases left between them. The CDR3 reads CATTQGRAGEQYF. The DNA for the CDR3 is TGTGCCACCACACAGGGCCGGGCTGGTGAGCAGTACTTC.

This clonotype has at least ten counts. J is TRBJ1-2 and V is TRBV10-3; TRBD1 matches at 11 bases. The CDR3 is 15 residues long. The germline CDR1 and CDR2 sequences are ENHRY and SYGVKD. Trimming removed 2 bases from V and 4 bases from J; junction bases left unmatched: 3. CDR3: CAISERTGGSYGYTF. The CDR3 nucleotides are TGTGCCATCAGTGAGAGGACAGGGGGCAGCTATGGCTACACCTTC.

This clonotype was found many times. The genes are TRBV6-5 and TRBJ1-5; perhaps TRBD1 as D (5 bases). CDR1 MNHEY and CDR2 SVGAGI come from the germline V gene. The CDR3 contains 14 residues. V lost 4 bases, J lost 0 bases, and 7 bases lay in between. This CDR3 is CASSWTFSNQPQHF. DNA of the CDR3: TGTGCCAGCAGTTGGACATTTAGCAATCAGCCCCAGCATTTT.

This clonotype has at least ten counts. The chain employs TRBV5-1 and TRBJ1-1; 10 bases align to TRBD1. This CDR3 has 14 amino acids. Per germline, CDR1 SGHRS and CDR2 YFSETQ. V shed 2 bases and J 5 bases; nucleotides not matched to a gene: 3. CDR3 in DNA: TGCGCCAGCAGCTTCGGGACAGGGGTGACTGAAGCTTTCTTT. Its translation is CASSFGTGVTEAFF.